Shown below are 5 T cell receptor beta chains from a single sample sequenced in a study of siplizumab effects on memory and regulatory T cells. Assay: immunoSEQ multiplex PCR; the TCRdb copy retains only in-frame clones and omits some. The sample includes around 82,000 clones, approximately 93% seen only once; the top ten take approximately 4.5%. The sample was CD8+ T cells sorted from blood. Receptor source: a human donor in good health.

The rearrangement joins TRBV9 to TRBJ1-5, with 8 bases identical to TRBD1. Germline lookup yields CDR1 SGDLS and CDR2 YYNGEE. V lost 4 bases, J lost 3 bases, and 6 bases stayed unmatched. The CDR3 totals 15 residues. CDR3 sequence (DNA): TGTGCCAGCAGCCCCACAGGGGGTTCCAATCAGCCCCAGCATTTT. Protein: CASSPTGGSNQPQHF.

This clone came up once. The rearrangement uses TRBV9 and TRBJ1-2; possibly TRBD1 for D (6 bases). CDR1 is SGDLS and CDR2 is YYNGEE in the germline V gene. Between the trimmed V and J ends, which lost 1 base and 4 bases, there was a span of 17 bases. The CDR3 is 16 residues long. The DNA for the CDR3 is TGTGCCAGCAGCGTATACGCGGGACAAGGGGCCTATGGCTACACCTTC. The encoded protein is CASSVYAGQGAYGYTF.

The V gene is TRBV19, the J gene TRBJ1-4; maybe TRBD1 (5 bases). This CDR3 is 14 amino acids long. The germline V gene has CDR1 LNHDA and CDR2 SQIVND (reference sequence). Trimming took 3 bases from V and 8 from J, leaving 13 bases between them. Written as DNA, the CDR3 is TGTGCCAGTAGTATTGACTTGGGGCAGGAAAAACTGTTTTTT. Its protein is CASSIDLGQEKLFF.

The CDR3 protein is CASSGGMNTGELFF. In nucleotides, the CDR3 is TGTGCCAGCTCGGGGGGGATGAACACCGGGGAGCTGTTTTTT. The chain uses TRBV6-5 and TRBJ2-2; 8 positions match TRBD2. Unmatched junction bases numbered 3, after V lost 8 bases and J lost 1 base. Germline CDR1 is MNHEY and CDR2 is SVGAGI. The CDR3 totals 14 residues.

The chain has TRBV29-1 and TRBJ2-5; 8 bases align to TRBD2. Germline lookup yields CDR1 SQVTM and CDR2 ANQGSEA. The CDR3 length is 14 residues. V was clipped by 1 base and J by 1 base; unmatched bases: 2. In DNA form, the CDR3 reads TGCAGCGTTGAAGGCGCGGGGGGCCAAGAGACCCAGTACTTC. This sequence encodes CSVEGAGGQETQYF.